This T cell receptor beta chain was retrieved from a study of blood T cell repertoires in COVID-19. Across the whole study: COVID-19 samples, acute and convalescent, were from the United States, Italy and Spain. From T cells, B-cell-depleted T cells, or PBMCs came the material, which was cDNA or gDNA.

As handled by the study authors: Counts of nucleated cells, estimated from reference gene primer amplification, were obtained. Measured with immunoSEQ multiplex PCR; TCRdb has only the in-frame clones, and not every one. V, J and clone size derive from that table, while D and trimming were established from the DNA sequence. Found here are 150,000 to 200,000 clones, 85% to 90% of them singletons; the top ten hold 3.7%. The germline V gene encodes CDR1 LNHNV and CDR2 YYDKDF (reference sequence). V was trimmed by 5 bases and J by 0 bases, leaving 14 bases between them. This CDR3 comprises 15 residues. Sequenced material: peripheral blood. The J gene is TRBJ2-7, the V gene TRBV15; D is uncertain. This receptor was taken from a man aged 18 to 30 with active or convalescent COVID-19. The CDR3 DNA is TGTGCCACCAGCTCCAGAGGCCTACCCTCCTACGAGCAGTACTTC. Encoded protein: CATSSRGLPSYEQYF.